Detailed here is one TCR beta chain. Its antigen is unidentified. PCR primers comprised 60 Vbeta and 13 Jbeta primers. Clones were sequenced by immunoSEQ multiplex PCR, and TCRdb holds only the in-frame ones, with some missing. The sample shows about 190,000 clones, roughly 80% of them seen only once. The CDR3 has 16 amino acids. V was trimmed by 0 bases and J by 0 bases, leaving 12 bases between them. The germline V gene encodes CDR1 GTSNPN and CDR2 SVGIG (reference sequence). This record comes from a study of cytomegalovirus exposure and HLA in healthy donors. Notes on the study in general: Of the V segments, some could not be distinguished, including TRBV6-2 and TRBV6-3, and were excluded. Published work reported that the classifier diagnosed cytomegalovirus status with high specificity and sensitivity.

Sequenced: PBMCs. This chain joins TRBV30 and TRBJ2-1; a possible D gene is TRBD1 (6 bases). This TCR was sampled from a woman in her 30s in good health and CMV-seropositive. CDR3 in amino acids: CAWSVVQGPSYNEQFF. In nucleotides, the CDR3 is TGTGCCTGGAGTGTAGTACAGGGTCCCTCCTACAATGAGCAGTTCTTC.